This T cell receptor beta chain comes out of a study of T cell responses to AZD1222 COVID-19 vaccine. Study-wide results and limits: Spike-specific TCR depth and breadth grew after two AZD1222 doses. Only six people who got AZD1222 tested seropositive at baseline.

This clone came up once. Its target is not known. CDR3 length equals 10 residues. Here immunoSEQ multiplex PCR was the method, and the copy in TCRdb shows in-frame clones only, minus some. The repertoire holds 150,000 to 200,000 clones, with 87% as singletons. This TCR was recovered from an adult who received the AZD1222 COVID-19 vaccine. V gene TRBV21-1 combines with J gene TRBJ2-7; the table gives TRBD1 as D, unverified against the DNA. TRBV21-1 constitutes a pseudogene. The starting material was peripheral blood, obtained 28 days after the second AZD1222 dose. The DNA of the CDR3 is TGTGCCAAATACAGGGCGGAGCAGTACTTC. Residues: CAKYRAEQYF.